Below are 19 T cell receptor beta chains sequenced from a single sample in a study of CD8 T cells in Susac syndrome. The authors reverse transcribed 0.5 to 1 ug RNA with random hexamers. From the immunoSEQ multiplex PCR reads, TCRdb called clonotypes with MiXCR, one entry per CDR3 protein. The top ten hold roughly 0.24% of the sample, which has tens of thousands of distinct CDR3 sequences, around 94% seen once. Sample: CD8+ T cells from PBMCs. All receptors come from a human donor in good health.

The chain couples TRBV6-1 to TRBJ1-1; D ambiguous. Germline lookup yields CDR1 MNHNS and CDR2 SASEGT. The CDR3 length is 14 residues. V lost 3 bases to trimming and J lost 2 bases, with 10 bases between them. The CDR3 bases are TGTGCCAGCAGTGACGTGGCAGCAAACACTGAAGCTTTCTTT. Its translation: CASSDVAANTEAFF.

The CDR3 loop reads CSHRSVAGQEADTQYF. Written as DNA, the CDR3 is TGCAGCCATCGCTCTGTCGCTGGGCAGGAGGCAGATACGCAGTATTTT. This chain connects TRBV29-1 to TRBJ2-3; tentative D call: TRBD2 (5 bases). CDR3 size: 16 residues. The germline V gene encodes CDR1 SQVTM and CDR2 ANQGSEA. The V end lost 8 bases, the J end lost 4 bases, and 25 bases lay between the germline ends.

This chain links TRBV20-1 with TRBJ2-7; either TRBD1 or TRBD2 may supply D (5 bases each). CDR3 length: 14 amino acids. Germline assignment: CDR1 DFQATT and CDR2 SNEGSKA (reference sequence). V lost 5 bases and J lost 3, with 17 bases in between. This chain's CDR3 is CSAPPRGIYYEQYF. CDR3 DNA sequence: TGCAGTGCTCCCCCGAGGGGAATATACTACGAGCAGTACTTC.

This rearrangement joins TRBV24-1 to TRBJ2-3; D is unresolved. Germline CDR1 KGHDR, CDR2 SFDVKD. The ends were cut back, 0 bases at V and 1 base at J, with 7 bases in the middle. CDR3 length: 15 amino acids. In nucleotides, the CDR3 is TGTGCCACCAGTGATTTGAAAACAGGCACAGATACGCAGTATTTT. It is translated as CATSDLKTGTDTQYF.

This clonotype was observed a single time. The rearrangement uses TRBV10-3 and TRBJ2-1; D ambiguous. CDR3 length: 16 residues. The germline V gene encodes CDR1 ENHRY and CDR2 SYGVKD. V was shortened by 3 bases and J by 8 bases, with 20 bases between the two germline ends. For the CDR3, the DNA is TGTGCCATCAGTGACAAGATTTCGAGGCCATGGGATGAGCAGTTCTTC. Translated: CAISDKISRPWDEQFF.

For the CDR3, the DNA is TGCAGCGTTGAAGAGGGACAGAACTATGGCTACACCTTC. This gives the protein CSVEEGQNYGYTF. The V gene is TRBV29-1, the J gene TRBJ1-2; 7 nucleotides line up with TRBD1. Trimming cost V 0 bases and J 2 bases; bases outside gene matches: 0. Germline CDR1 reads SQVTM; CDR2 reads ANQGSEA. The CDR3 covers 13 residues. Using reference TRBV29-1 and TRBJ1-2 for the parts outside the CDR3, the full variable domain is SAVISQKPSRDICQRGTSLTIQCQVDSQVTMMFWYRQQPGQSLTLIATANQGSEATYESGFVIDKFPISRPNLTFSTLTVSNMSPEDSSIYLCSVEEGQNYGYTFGSGTRLTVV.

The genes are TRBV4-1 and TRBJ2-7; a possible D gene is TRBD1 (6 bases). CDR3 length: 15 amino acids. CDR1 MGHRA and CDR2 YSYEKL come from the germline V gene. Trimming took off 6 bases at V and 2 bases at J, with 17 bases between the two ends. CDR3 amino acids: CASSQKGDQPYEQYF. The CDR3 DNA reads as TGCGCCAGCAGTCAAAAGGGGGACCAGCCCTACGAGCAGTACTTC.

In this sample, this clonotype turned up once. CDR3 bases: TGTGCCAGCAGGCTCCCCCCCCCAAATTCACCCCTCCACTTT. Protein sequence: CASRLPPPNSPLHF. J is TRBJ1-6 and V is TRBV27; D not resolved. The V and J ends lost 6 bases and 7 bases respectively, with 13 bases between them. CDR3 size: 14 residues. The germline CDR1 and CDR2 sequences are MNHEY and SMNVEV (reference sequence).

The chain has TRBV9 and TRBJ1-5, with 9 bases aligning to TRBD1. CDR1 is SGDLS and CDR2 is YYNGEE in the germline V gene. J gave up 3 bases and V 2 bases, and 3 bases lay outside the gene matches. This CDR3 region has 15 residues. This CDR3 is CASSVGQGHNQPQHF. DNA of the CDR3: TGTGCCAGCAGCGTGGGACAGGGACACAATCAGCCCCAGCATTTT.

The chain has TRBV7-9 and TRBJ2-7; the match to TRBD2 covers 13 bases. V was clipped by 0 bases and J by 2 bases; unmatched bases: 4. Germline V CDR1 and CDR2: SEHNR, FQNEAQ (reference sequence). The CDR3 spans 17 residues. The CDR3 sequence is CASSLALGTSGTYEQYV. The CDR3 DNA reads TGTGCCAGCAGCTTAGCGTTGGGGACTAGCGGGACCTACGAGCAGTACGTC.

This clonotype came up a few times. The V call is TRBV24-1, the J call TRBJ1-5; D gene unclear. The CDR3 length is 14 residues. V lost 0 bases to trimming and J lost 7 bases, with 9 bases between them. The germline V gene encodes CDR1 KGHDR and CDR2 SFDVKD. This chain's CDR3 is CATSDLNSGQPQHF. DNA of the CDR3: TGTGCCACCAGTGATTTGAACTCTGGACAGCCCCAGCATTTT.

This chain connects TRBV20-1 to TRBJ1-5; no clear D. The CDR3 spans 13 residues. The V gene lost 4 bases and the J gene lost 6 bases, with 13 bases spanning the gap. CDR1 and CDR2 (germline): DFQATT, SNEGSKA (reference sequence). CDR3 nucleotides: TGCAGTGCTATATCAGCCGGGATTCAGCCCCAGCATTTT. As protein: CSAISAGIQPQHF.

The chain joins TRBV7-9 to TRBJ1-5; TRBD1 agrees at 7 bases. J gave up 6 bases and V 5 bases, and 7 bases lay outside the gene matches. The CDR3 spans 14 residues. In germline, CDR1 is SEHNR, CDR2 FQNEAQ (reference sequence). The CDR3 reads CASSATGVGQPQHF. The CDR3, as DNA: TGTGCCAGCAGCGCTACAGGGGTCGGTCAGCCCCAGCATTTT. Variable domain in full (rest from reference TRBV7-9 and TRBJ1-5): DTGVSQNPRHKITKRGQNVTFRCDPISEHNRLYWYRQTLGQGPEFLTYFQNEAQLEKSRLLSDRFSAERPKGSFSTLEIQRTEQGDSAMYLCASSATGVGQPQHFGDGTRLSIL.

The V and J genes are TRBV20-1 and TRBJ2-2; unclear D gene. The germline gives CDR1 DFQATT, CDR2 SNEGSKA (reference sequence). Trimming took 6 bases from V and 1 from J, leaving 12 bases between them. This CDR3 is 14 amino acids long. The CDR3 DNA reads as TGCAGTGCCCGTAGCTACGAGAACACCGGGGAGCTGTTTTTT. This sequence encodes CSARSYENTGELFF.

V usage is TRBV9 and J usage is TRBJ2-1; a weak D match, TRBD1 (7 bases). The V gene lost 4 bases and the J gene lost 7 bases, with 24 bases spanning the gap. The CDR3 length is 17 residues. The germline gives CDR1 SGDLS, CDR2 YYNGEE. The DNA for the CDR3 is TGTGCCAGCAGCAGTAATCGGGCGGGGACAGTAAATAATGAGCAGTTCTTC. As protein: CASSSNRAGTVNNEQFF.

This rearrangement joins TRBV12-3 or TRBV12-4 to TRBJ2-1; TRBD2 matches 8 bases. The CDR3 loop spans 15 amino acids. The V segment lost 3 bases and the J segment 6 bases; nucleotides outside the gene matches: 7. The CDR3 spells CASSLAGGLINEQFF. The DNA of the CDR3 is TGTGCCAGCAGTTTGGCGGGAGGTCTTATCAATGAGCAGTTCTTC.

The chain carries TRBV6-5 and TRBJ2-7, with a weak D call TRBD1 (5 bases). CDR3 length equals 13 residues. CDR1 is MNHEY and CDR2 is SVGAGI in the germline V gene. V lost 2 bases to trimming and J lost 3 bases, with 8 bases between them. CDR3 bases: TGTGCCAGCAGTTACCCAGGGAACTACGAGCAGTACTTC. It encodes CASSYPGNYEQYF.

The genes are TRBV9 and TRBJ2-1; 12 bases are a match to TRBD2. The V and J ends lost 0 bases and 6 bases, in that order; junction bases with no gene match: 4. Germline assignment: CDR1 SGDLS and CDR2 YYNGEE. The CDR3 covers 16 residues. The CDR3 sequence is CASSVGGLAGPNEQFF. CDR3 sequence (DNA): TGTGCCAGCAGCGTAGGGGGACTAGCGGGCCCCAATGAGCAGTTCTTC.

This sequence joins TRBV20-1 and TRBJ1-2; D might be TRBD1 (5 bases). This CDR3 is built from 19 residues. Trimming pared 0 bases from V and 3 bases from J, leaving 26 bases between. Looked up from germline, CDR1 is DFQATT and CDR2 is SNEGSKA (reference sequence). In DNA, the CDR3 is TGCAGTGCTAGAGATTCCGGCAGGGCCAAGACAAGCTGGGACTATGGCTACACCTTC. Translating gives CSARDSGRAKTSWDYGYTF.